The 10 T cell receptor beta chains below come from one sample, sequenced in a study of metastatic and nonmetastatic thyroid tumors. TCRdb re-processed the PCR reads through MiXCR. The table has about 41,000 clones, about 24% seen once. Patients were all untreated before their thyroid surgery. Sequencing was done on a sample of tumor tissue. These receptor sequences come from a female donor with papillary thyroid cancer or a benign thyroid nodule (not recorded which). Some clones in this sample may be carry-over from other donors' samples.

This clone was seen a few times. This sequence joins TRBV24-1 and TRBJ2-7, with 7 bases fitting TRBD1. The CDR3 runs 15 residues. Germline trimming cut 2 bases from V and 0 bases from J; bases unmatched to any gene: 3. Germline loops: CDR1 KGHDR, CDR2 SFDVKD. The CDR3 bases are TGTGCCACCAGTGATTGGGACAGCCCCTCCTACGAGCAGTACTTC. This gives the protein CATSDWDSPSYEQYF.

The CDR3 sequence is CASGLVRGHNEQFF. The CDR3 coding sequence is TGTGCCAGCGGGTTAGTGCGGGGGCACAATGAGCAGTTCTTC. The chain combines TRBV6-2 or TRBV6-3 with TRBJ2-1; TRBD2 might be the D (7 bases). The CDR3 is 14 residues long. Trimming removed 8 bases from V and 5 bases from J, with 16 bases in between. Germline V gene sequence: CDR1 MNHEY, CDR2 SVGEGT.

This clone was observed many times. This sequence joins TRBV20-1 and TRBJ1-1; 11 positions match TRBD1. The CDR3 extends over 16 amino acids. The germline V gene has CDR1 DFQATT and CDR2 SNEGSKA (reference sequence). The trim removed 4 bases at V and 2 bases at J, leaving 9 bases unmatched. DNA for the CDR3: TGCAGTGCTATGCCTCCTTGGACAGGGGGCAACACTGAAGCTTTCTTT. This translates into CSAMPPWTGGNTEAFF.

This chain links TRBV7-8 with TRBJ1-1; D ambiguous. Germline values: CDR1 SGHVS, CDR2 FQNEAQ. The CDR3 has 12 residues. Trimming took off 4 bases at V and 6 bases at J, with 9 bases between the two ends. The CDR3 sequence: CASSSVGAEAFF. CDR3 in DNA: TGTGCCAGCAGCTCGGTAGGCGCTGAAGCTTTCTTT.

The CDR3 DNA is TGTGCCAGCAGTGACCCTAGCGGGACAAACACCGGGGAGCTGTTTTTT. It yields the protein CASSDPSGTNTGELFF. This chain links TRBV25-1 with TRBJ2-2; the match to TRBD2 covers 9 bases. CDR3 length equals 16 residues. Germline CDR1 and CDR2: MGHDK and SYGVNS. V lost 3 bases to trimming and J lost 2 bases; unmatched junction nucleotides: 4.

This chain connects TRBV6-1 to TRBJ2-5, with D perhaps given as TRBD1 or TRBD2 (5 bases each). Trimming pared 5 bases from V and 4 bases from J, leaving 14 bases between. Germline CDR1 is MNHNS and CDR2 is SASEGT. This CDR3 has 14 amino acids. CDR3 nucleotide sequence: TGTGCCAGCAGTACACCTGGGACGGGAGAGACCCAGTACTTC. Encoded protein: CASSTPGTGETQYF.

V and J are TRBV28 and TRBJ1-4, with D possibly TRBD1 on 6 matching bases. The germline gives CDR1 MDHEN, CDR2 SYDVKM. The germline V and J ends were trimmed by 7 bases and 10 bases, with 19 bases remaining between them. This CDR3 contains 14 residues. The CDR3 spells CASIRAGGAGKLFF. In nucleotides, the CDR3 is TGTGCCAGCATCCGCGCGGGGGGCGCGGGAAAACTGTTTTTT.

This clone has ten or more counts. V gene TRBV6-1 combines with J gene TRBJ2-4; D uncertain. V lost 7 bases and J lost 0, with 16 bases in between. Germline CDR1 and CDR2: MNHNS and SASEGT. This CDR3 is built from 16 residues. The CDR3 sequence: CASTYMLPRAKNIQYF. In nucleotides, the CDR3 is TGTGCCAGCACCTACATGCTACCTAGAGCCAAAAACATTCAGTACTTC.

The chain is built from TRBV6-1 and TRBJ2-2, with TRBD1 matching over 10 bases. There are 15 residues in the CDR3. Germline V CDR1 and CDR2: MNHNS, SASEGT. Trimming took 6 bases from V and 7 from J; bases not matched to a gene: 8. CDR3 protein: CASRDTGQGIGELFF. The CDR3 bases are TGTGCCAGCAGGGACACGGGACAGGGGATCGGGGAGCTGTTTTTT.

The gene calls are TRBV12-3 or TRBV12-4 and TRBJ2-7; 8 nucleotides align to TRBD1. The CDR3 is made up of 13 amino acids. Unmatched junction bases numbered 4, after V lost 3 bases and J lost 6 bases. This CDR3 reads CASSLWQGAEQYF. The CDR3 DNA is TGTGCCAGCAGTTTGTGGCAGGGGGCCGAGCAGTACTTC.